This T cell receptor (beta chain) was recorded in a study of shared clonotypes between healthy human individuals. Notes on the study in general: Among a handful of donors, roughly 5.4% of naive CD4 clonotypes were found in common. Large sequencing depth failed to make sorted-subset sequencing complete, rarefaction showed.

V dropped 7 bases and J dropped 3 bases, with 18 bases sitting between them. Germline V lookup: CDR1 LNHDA, CDR2 SQIVND (reference sequence). The CDR3 has 15 amino acids. Authors' data handling: ImmunoSEQ supplied junction-only sequences lacking quality scores, so filtering was different. Generated by immunoSEQ multiplex PCR, the TCRdb table keeps only in-frame clones and is missing some. V and J calls and clone size are as listed in that table; D and trimming were resolved from the DNA. This table has about 2,100,000 clones, about 93% appearing once. Terminally differentiated effector memory CD45RA+ cells were left out of the naive CD8 fraction, which was CD45RO-negative and positively selected for CCR7. As concerns this clone: The antigen is not known.

The material sequenced was naive CD8+ T cells from PBMCs. The origin of this receptor is a man younger than 30 in good health. Some clones in this sample may be carry-over from other donors' samples. The rearrangement links TRBV19 to TRBJ1-1; a weak D match, TRBD1 (5 bases). CDR3 protein: CASKPPDSLDTEAFF. The CDR3 coding sequence is TGTGCCAGTAAACCCCCTGACAGTTTAGACACTGAAGCTTTCTTT. The whole variable domain, filled in from reference TRBV19 and TRBJ1-1, reads DGGITQSPKYLFRKEGQNVTLSCEQNLNHDAMYWYRQDPGQGLRLIYYSQIVNDFQKGDIAEGYSVSREKKESFPLTVTSAQKNPTAFYLCASKPPDSLDTEAFFGQGTRLTVV.